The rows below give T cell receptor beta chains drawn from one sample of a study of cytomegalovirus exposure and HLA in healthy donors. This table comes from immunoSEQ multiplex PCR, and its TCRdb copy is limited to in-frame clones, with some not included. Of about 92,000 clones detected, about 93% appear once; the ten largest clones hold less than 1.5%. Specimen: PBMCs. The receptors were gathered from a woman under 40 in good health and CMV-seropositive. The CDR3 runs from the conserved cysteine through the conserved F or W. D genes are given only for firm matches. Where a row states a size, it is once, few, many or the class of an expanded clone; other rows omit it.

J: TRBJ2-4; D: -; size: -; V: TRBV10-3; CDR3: CAIKDTENIQYF; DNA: TGTGCCATCAAGGACACCGAAAACATTCAGTACTTC
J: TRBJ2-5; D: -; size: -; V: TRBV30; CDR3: CAWTQSRGRETQYF; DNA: TGTGCCTGGACCCAATCCCGGGGTAGGGAGACCCAGTACTTC
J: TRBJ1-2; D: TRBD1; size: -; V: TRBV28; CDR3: CASSPDREEGWSSGYTF; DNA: TGTGCCAGCAGCCCCGACAGGGAGGAAGGATGGAGTTCCGGCTACACCTTC
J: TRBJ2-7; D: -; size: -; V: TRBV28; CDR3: CASSFFPLEQYF; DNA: TGTGCCAGCAGTTTTTTCCCCTTGGAGCAGTACTTC
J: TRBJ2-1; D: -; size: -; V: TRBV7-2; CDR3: CASSLVAAGNEQFF; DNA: TGTGCCAGCAGCTTAGTGGCTGCGGGCAATGAGCAGTTCTTC
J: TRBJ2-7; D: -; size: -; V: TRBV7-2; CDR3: CASSPVGGPLSYEQYF; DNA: TGTGCCAGCAGCCCGGTGGGGGGTCCTTTATCCTACGAGCAGTACTTC
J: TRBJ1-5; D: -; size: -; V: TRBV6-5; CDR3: CASSRQTNQPQHF; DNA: TGTGCCAGCTCTCGACAGACAAATCAGCCCCAGCATTTT
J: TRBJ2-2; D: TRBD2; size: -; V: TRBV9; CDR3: CASSPGTNDGELFF; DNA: TGTGCCAGCAGCCCCGGGACTAACGACGGGGAGCTGTTTTTT
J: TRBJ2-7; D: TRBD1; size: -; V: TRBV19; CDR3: CASSISGQGAGEQYF; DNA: TGTGCCAGTAGTATCTCCGGACAGGGGGCGGGCGAGCAGTACTTC
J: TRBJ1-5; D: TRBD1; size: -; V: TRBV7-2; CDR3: CASSLVVRGNQPQHF; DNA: TGTGCCAGCAGCTTAGTGGTCAGGGGGAATCAGCCCCAGCATTTT
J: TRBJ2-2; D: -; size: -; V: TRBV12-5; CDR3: CASGFGATNTGELFF; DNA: TGTGCTAGTGGTTTTGGGGCCACGAACACCGGGGAGCTGTTTTTT
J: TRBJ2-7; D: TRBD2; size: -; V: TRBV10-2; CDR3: CASRETSGVQNEQYF; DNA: TGCGCCAGCAGGGAGACTAGCGGGGTTCAGAACGAGCAGTACTTC
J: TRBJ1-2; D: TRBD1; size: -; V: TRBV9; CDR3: CASSVAETGAGGYTF; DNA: TGTGCCAGCAGCGTAGCTGAGACAGGGGCTGGGGGCTACACCTTC
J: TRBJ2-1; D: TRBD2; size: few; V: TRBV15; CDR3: CATSSPSGSYNEQFF; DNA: TGTGCCACCAGTTCCCCAAGCGGGAGCTACAATGAGCAGTTCTTC
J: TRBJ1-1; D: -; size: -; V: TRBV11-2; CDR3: CASSLDGVAYTEAFF; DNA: TGTGCCAGCAGCTTAGATGGGGTAGCGTACACTGAAGCTTTCTTT
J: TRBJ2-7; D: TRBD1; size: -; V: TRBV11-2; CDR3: CASSLVRGLYEQYF; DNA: TGTGCCAGCAGCTTAGTCAGGGGGCTGTACGAGCAGTACTTC
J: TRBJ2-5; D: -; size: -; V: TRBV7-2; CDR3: CASSSDTSETQYF; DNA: TGTGCCAGCAGCTCGGACACGTCAGAGACCCAGTACTTC
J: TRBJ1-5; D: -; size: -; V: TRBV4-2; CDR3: CASSQTQGKGQPQHF; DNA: TGTGCCAGCAGCCAGACGCAGGGGAAGGGACAGCCCCAGCATTTT
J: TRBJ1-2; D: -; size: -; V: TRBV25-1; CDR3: CASSEFFGEGNGYTF; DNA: TGTGCCAGCAGTGAATTCTTCGGGGAAGGAAATGGCTACACCTTC
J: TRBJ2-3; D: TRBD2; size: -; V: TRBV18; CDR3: CASSPSGSFTDTQYF; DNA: TGTGCCAGCTCACCAAGCGGGAGTTTTACAGATACGCAGTATTTT
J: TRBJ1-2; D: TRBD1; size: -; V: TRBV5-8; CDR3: CASSPRQGNYGYTF; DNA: TGTGCCAGCAGCCCCAGACAGGGGAACTATGGCTACACCTTC
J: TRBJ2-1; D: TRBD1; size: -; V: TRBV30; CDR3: CAWADRPTYNEQFF; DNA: TGTGCCTGGGCGGACAGGCCTACCTACAATGAGCAGTTCTTC
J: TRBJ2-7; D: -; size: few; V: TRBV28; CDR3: CASFTGRYEQYF; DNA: TGTGCCAGCTTTACAGGGCGCTACGAGCAGTACTTC
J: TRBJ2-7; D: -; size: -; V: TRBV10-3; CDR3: CAISDSKQGFHEQYF; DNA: TGTGCCATCAGTGATTCGAAACAGGGTTTCCACGAGCAGTACTTC
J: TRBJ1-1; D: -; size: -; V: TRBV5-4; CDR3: CASSSGGWDPKNTEAFF; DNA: TGTGCCAGCAGCAGTGGAGGGTGGGATCCCAAGAACACTGAAGCTTTCTTT
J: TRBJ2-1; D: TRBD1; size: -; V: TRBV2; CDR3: CASKRDRDNEQFF; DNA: TGTGCCAGCAAACGGGACAGAGACAATGAGCAGTTCTTC
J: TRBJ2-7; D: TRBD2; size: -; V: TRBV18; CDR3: CASSLSLAGIYEQYF; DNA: TGTGCCAGCTCACTCTCATTAGCGGGGATCTACGAGCAGTACTTC
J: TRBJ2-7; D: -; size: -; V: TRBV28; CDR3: CASSRTQEQYF; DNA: TGTGCCAGCAGTCGAACACAGGAGCAGTACTTC
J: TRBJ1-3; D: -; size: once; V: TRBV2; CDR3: CASSEIRGKAGNTIYF; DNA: TGTGCCAGCAGTGAAATCAGGGGCAAGGCTGGAAACACCATATATTTT
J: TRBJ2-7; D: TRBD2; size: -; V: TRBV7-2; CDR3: CASSLSPPNSGRPYEQYF; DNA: TGTGCCAGCAGCTTATCCCCCCCGAATAGCGGGCGACCCTACGAGCAGTACTTC
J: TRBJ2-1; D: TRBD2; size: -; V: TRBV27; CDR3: CASTREGPTYNEQFF; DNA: TGTGCCAGCACGCGGGAGGGACCAACCTACAATGAGCAGTTCTTC
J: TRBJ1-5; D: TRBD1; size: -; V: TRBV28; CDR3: CASSFSQPGQGRPQHF; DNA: TGTGCCAGCAGTTTCTCGCAACCGGGACAGGGACGGCCCCAGCATTTT
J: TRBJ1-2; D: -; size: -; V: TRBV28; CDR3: CASREYRELSGYTF; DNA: TGTGCCAGCAGGGAGTACAGGGAGTTGAGTGGCTACACCTTC
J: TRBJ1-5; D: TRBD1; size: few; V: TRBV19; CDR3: CASSIGRGLEQPQHF; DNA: TGTGCCAGTAGTATCGGCAGGGGGCTAGAACAGCCCCAGCATTTT
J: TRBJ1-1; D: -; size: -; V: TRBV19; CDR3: CASSMRGNTNTEAFF; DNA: TGTGCCAGTAGTATGAGAGGGAATACGAACACTGAAGCTTTCTTT
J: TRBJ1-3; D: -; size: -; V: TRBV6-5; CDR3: CASKRTARNTIYF; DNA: TGTGCCAGCAAGAGGACAGCGAGAAACACCATATATTTT
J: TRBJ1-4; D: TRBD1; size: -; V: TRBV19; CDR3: CASSIPPGQAHEKLFF; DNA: TGTGCCAGTAGTATACCACCGGGACAGGCCCATGAAAAACTGTTTTTT
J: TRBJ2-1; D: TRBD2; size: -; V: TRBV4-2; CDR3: CASSFRGTRYNEQFF; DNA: TGTGCCAGCAGCTTTCGCGGGACTAGATACAATGAGCAGTTCTTC
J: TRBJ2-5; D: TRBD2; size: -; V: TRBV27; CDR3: CASSSSGRVSGKTQYF; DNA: TGTGCCAGCAGTTCGAGCGGGAGAGTTTCTGGAAAGACCCAGTACTTC
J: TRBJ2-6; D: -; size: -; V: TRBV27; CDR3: CASSLSPGGANVLTF; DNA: TGTGCCAGCAGTTTATCCCCGGGGGGGGCCAACGTCCTGACTTTC
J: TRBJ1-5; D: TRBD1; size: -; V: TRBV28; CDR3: CASSLGRDREDVNQPQHF; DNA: TGTGCCAGCAGTTTAGGGAGGGACAGGGAAGATGTCAATCAGCCCCAGCATTTT